The source of this T cell receptor beta chain is a study of blood T cell repertoires in COVID-19. As for the study in general: The cDNA or gDNA used as material had been derived from T cells, B-cell-depleted T cells, or PBMCs.

Germline CDR1 and CDR2: MNHEY and SVGEGT. The CDR3 covers 16 residues. J was trimmed by 3 bases and V by 5 bases; bases with no gene match: 11. Authors' methods: Reference gene primer amplification gave estimated nucleated cell counts. Using immunoSEQ multiplex PCR, the repertoire was profiled, and TCRdb retains in-frame clones only, with some absent. D and trimming come from the DNA, and the V and J calls and clone size come from that table. The profile shows some 150,000 clones, roughly nine tenths of them singletons. V and J are TRBV6-2 or TRBV6-3 and TRBJ2-3, with 7 bases lining up with TRBD1. This sequence was found in a woman aged 40 to 50 with acute or convalescent COVID-19. Sequencing input: peripheral blood. The chain's CDR3 is CASSQIKTGFTDTQYF. Written as DNA, the CDR3 is TGTGCCAGCAGTCAAATAAAGACAGGGTTTACAGATACGCAGTATTTT.